This entry concerns a single T cell receptor (beta chain). Trimming pared 6 bases from V and 10 bases from J, leaving 11 bases between. The CDR3 loop spans 11 amino acids. These data originate in a study of CD8 T cells in ankylosing spondylitis. In TCRdb, the 5' RACE reads were re-called with MiXCR into one record per CDR3 protein. Of 250,000 or so distinct CDR3 sequences listed, roughly a quarter were seen once; the top ten hold more than 0.6%. The V and J genes are TRBV12-3 or TRBV12-4 and TRBJ2-3; D not resolved. The material sequenced was blood, either unsorted or a sorted T cell fraction (not recorded which). This receptor was identified in a male donor with ankylosing spondylitis or in good health (not recorded which). This CDR3 is CASSPGQAQYF. The CDR3 bases are TGTGCCAGCAGCCCGGGTCAAGCGCAGTATTTT.